Below, 31 T cell receptor beta chains from the same sample are listed, as sequenced in a study of cytomegalovirus exposure and HLA in healthy donors. The PCR contained 60 Vbeta and 13 Jbeta primers. Produced via immunoSEQ multiplex PCR; TCRdb's table is partial and in-frame only. Here the sample spans approximately 100,000 clones, 65% to 90% being singletons. The sequenced sample was PBMCs. The source is a middle-aged man in good health and CMV-seronegative.

V is TRBV28 and J is TRBJ1-5; D perhaps matches TRBD1 (5 bases). V was clipped by 7 bases and J by 4 bases, with 14 bases between them. Germline V gene data show CDR1 as MDHEN and CDR2 as SYDVKM. The CDR3 is 14 amino acids. CDR3 bases: TGTGCCAGCAAGGAGGGGCAGACGAATCAGCCCCAGCATTTT. This encodes CASKEGQTNQPQHF.

This clone came up a few times. The gene calls are TRBV5-1 and TRBJ1-1; 8 bases fit TRBD1. The CDR3 is made up of 16 amino acids. Germline-derived CDR1 and CDR2 are SGHRS and YFSETQ. The J segment lost 2 bases and the V segment lost 4 bases, leaving 10 bases of the junction unmatched. In DNA, the CDR3 is TGCGCCAGCAGCCTTAGACAGGGGATGGGTAACACTGAAGCTTTCTTT. This gives the protein CASSLRQGMGNTEAFF.

This clone was picked up a small number of times. The V and J genes are TRBV11-2 and TRBJ1-2; no clear D gene. The V gene's germline CDR1 is SGHAT and CDR2 FQNNGV. This CDR3 is 14 amino acids long. The V gene lost 3 bases and the J gene lost 2 bases, with 10 bases spanning the gap. The CDR3: CASSFPRQNYGYTF. CDR3 DNA sequence: TGTGCCAGCAGCTTTCCTAGGCAGAACTATGGCTACACCTTC.

The J gene is TRBJ1-1, the V gene TRBV28, with 7 bases fitting TRBD1. Germline V CDR1 and CDR2: MDHEN, SYDVKM. CDR3 length: 11 residues. V was pared by 6 bases and J by 10 bases, with 5 bases of the junction left unmatched. CDR3 loop: CASRRQGSAFF. DNA for the CDR3: TGTGCCAGCAGGCGACAGGGATCAGCTTTCTTT.

The genes are TRBV11-3 and TRBJ2-1; maybe TRBD2 (5 bases). From germline, CDR1 is SGHNT and CDR2 YENEEA. Between the trimmed V and J ends, which lost 5 bases and 7 bases, there was a span of 9 bases. This CDR3 is built from 12 residues. For the CDR3, the DNA is TGTGCCAGCAGCAAGGACTCTAATGAGCAGTTCTTC. It is translated as CASSKDSNEQFF.

The gene calls are TRBV18 and TRBJ2-1; D is unresolved. Trimming took 6 bases from V and 3 from J, leaving 9 bases between them. Germline lookup yields CDR1 KGHSH and CDR2 LQKENI. The CDR3 consists of 13 residues. The CDR3 sequence: CASSQESYNEQFF. For the CDR3, the DNA is TGTGCCAGCTCCCAGGAAAGCTACAATGAGCAGTTCTTC.

The J gene is TRBJ2-6, the V gene TRBV30; possibly TRBD2 for D (5 bases). Germline lookup yields CDR1 GTSNPN and CDR2 SVGIG (reference sequence). The germline V and J ends were trimmed by 4 bases and 0 bases, with 22 bases remaining between them. The length of the CDR3 is 19 residues. The CDR3 bases are TGTGCCTGGACTTCCCGGGGAACCGTCCGGAACTCTGGGGCCAACGTCCTGACTTTC. This codes for CAWTSRGTVRNSGANVLTF.

The gene calls are TRBV10-3 and TRBJ2-7, with TRBD1 matching over 9 bases. The CDR3 extends over 14 amino acids. V lost 3 bases to trimming and J lost 2 bases; unmatched junction nucleotides: 2. CDR1 and CDR2 from the germline V gene are ENHRY and SYGVKD. The CDR3 DNA sequence: TGTGCCATCAGTGACCGGGACAGGGCCTACGAGCAGTACTTC. Translation gives CAISDRDRAYEQYF.

Notes on this clone: A read error may account for a junction end that differs from germline. Distinct nucleotide sequences in the sample also encode this CDR3. V and J are TRBV11-2 and TRBJ2-7, with D unclear. The CDR3 has 14 residues. CDR1 SGHAT and CDR2 FQNNGV come from the germline V gene. The CDR3 nucleotides read TGCGCCAGCAGCTTGAACCGGCAGGCCTACGAGCAGTACTTC. Its protein is CASSLNRQAYEQYF.

CDR3 coding DNA: TGTGCCAGCAGTCCGCTATTGGGGGACACGTATAAAAAACTGTTTTTT. It translates to CASSPLLGDTYKKLFF. The rearrangement joins TRBV2 to TRBJ1-4; tentatively, D is TRBD1 (6 bases). V was cut by 5 bases and J by 9 bases, with 22 bases left in between. CDR1 SNHLY and CDR2 FYNNEI come from the germline V gene. The CDR3 runs to 16 residues.

The CDR3 protein is CASRPRFRGAWNEQFF. CDR3 nucleotides: TGCGCCAGCAGGCCGAGGTTCAGGGGGGCGTGGAATGAGCAGTTCTTC. The chain joins TRBV4-3 to TRBJ2-1; tentative D call: TRBD1 (7 bases). V dropped 6 bases and J dropped 7 bases, with 22 bases sitting between them. This CDR3 contains 16 residues. Germline V gene sequence: CDR1 LGHNA, CDR2 YSLEER.

The chain employs TRBV5-1 and TRBJ2-7, with D uncertain. V was trimmed by 0 bases and J by 6 bases, leaving 10 bases between them. Per germline, CDR1 SGHRS and CDR2 YFSETQ. The CDR3 loop spans 13 amino acids. CDR3 amino acids: CASSLGFTGEQYF. The DNA for the CDR3 is TGCGCCAGCAGCTTGGGTTTCACCGGCGAGCAGTACTTC.

The chain carries TRBV4-1 and TRBJ2-5, with 14 bases aligning to TRBD2. The CDR3 consists of 17 residues. The germline V gene encodes CDR1 MGHRA and CDR2 YSYEKL. The V gene end was trimmed by 5 bases and the J gene end by 1 base; junction bases not matched to a gene: 6. The CDR3 DNA follows: TGCGCCAGCAGCTATATAGGGACTAGCGGGGGCCAAGAGACCCAGTACTTC. The encoded protein is CASSYIGTSGGQETQYF.

This clone has only one observation. CDR3 loop: CASSNLGLAGTDTQYF. In DNA form, the CDR3 reads TGTGCCAGTAGTAATTTAGGGCTAGCGGGCACAGATACGCAGTATTTT. J is TRBJ2-3 and V is TRBV19, with TRBD2 identical over 7 bases. Per germline, CDR1 LNHDA and CDR2 SQIVND (reference sequence). The CDR3 totals 16 residues. The J segment lost 1 base and the V segment lost 4 bases, leaving 8 bases of the junction unmatched.

This sequence joins TRBV18 and TRBJ2-5, with 7 bases matching TRBD1. The CDR3 totals 15 residues. CDR1 KGHSH and CDR2 LQKENI come from the germline V gene. J lost 2 bases, V lost 2 bases, and 5 bases had no gene match. The CDR3 region is CASSPATGLQETQYF. The CDR3, as DNA: TGTGCCAGCTCACCAGCGACAGGGTTGCAAGAGACCCAGTACTTC.

This clone was counted a few times. The gene calls are TRBV7-9 and TRBJ2-2; the match to TRBD2 covers 11 bases. Germline V CDR1 and CDR2: SEHNR, FQNEAQ (reference sequence). The CDR3 covers 14 residues. V gave up 3 bases and J gave up 6 bases; unmatched junction bases: 0. Written as DNA, the CDR3 is TGTGCCAGCAGCTTGGGACTAGCGGCCGGGGAGCTGTTTTTT. Protein sequence: CASSLGLAAGELFF.

The chain links TRBV5-1 to TRBJ2-2; 11 bases align to TRBD2. This CDR3 region has 17 residues. CDR1 is SGHRS, CDR2 YFSETQ, per germline. After removal of 4 bases from V and 4 bases from J, the junction contained 9 bases not matched to a gene. The CDR3 is CASSPTSGGPGTGELFF. In DNA, the CDR3 is TGCGCCAGCAGCCCAACTAGCGGGGGCCCGGGCACCGGGGAGCTGTTTTTT.

This chain uses TRBV19 with TRBJ1-3; D possibly corresponds to TRBD1 (6 bases). The CDR3 extends over 15 amino acids. The germline V gene encodes CDR1 LNHDA and CDR2 SQIVND (reference sequence). Trimming removed 7 bases from V and 8 bases from J, with 21 bases in between. The CDR3 DNA follows: TGTGCCAGTACTCAGGGGATAGAATTTGGGGACACCATATATTTT. Translation: CASTQGIEFGDTIYF.

The count of this clone is one. The V call is TRBV5-4, the J call TRBJ2-3; possible D gene TRBD2, 5 bases. V was pared by 5 bases and J by 1 base, with 11 bases between. The CDR3 totals 14 residues. Germline V CDR1 and CDR2: SGHNT, YYREEE (reference sequence). The CDR3 spells CASSSSRRTDTQYF. CDR3 sequence (DNA): TGTGCCAGCAGTTCTAGCCGCCGCACAGATACGCAGTATTTT.

J is TRBJ2-5 and V is TRBV6-1; D is perhaps TRBD2 (7 bases). Trimming took off 6 bases at V and 1 base at J, with 15 bases between the two ends. This CDR3 spans 15 amino acids. Per germline, CDR1 MNHNS and CDR2 SASEGT. For the CDR3, the DNA is TGTGCCAGCAGGGGGGGGCACAGTGCCCAAGAGACCCAGTACTTC. Residues: CASRGGHSAQETQYF.

This chain links TRBV11-2 with TRBJ1-1; the D is unclear. This CDR3 spans 17 amino acids. V shed 1 base and J shed 5 bases, with 20 bases lying between them. Per the germline V gene, CDR1 is SGHAT and CDR2 is FQNNGV. The CDR3 reads CASSLGFAEGRKTEAFF. The CDR3 region has the DNA TGTGCCAGCAGCTTAGGTTTTGCTGAGGGTAGGAAGACTGAAGCTTTCTTT.

As regards this clone: A read error may produce the germline difference seen at one junction end. The chain combines TRBV7-7 with TRBJ2-5, with D maybe TRBD1 (6 bases). There are 15 residues in the CDR3. The germline V gene encodes CDR1 SSHAT and CDR2 FNYEAQ (reference sequence). The DNA of the CDR3 is TGTGCTAGCAGCTTGGGGACACCGGTTCTGGAGACCCAGTACTTC. Residues: CASSLGTPVLETQYF.

V and J are TRBV18 and TRBJ2-2; tentative D call: TRBD2 (6 bases). Germline V gives CDR1 KGHSH, CDR2 LQKENI. With 1 base removed from V and 0 bases from J, the gap between germline ends came to 9 bases. The CDR3 spans 16 residues. CDR3 region: CASSPRGASNTGELFF. The CDR3 region has the DNA TGTGCCAGCTCACCACGCGGGGCCTCGAACACCGGGGAGCTGTTTTTT.

This clone was picked up a small number of times. This chain connects TRBV4-2 to TRBJ2-3, with TRBD2 matching over 8 bases. With V trimmed by 5 bases and J by 3 bases, 4 bases remained unmatched. This CDR3 spans 14 amino acids. Germline V gives CDR1 LGHNA, CDR2 YNFKEQ. CDR3 coding DNA: TGTGCCAGCAGCAAAGGGACTAGAACAGATACGCAGTATTTT. Encoded protein: CASSKGTRTDTQYF.

J is TRBJ1-2 and V is TRBV27, with 7 bases lining up with TRBD1. The CDR3 extends over 13 amino acids. After removal of 6 bases from V and 8 bases from J, the junction contained 9 bases not matched to a gene. Germline V CDR1 and CDR2: MNHEY, SMNVEV (reference sequence). This CDR3 is CASRETGSGGYTF. CDR3 in DNA: TGTGCCAGCAGGGAGACAGGGTCTGGCGGCTACACCTTC.

This clone was detected only a few times. V is TRBV5-6 and J is TRBJ2-5; D not certain. The CDR3 runs to 13 residues. With 1 base removed from V and 4 bases from J, the gap between germline ends came to 8 bases. Germline V gene sequence: CDR1 SGHDT, CDR2 YYEEEE. CDR3 in amino acids: CASSLPGRETQYF. The CDR3 DNA is TGTGCCAGCAGCTTGCCGGGTCGAGAGACCCAGTACTTC.

The rearrangement uses TRBV7-6 and TRBJ2-1; TRBD1 matches at 9 bases. Looked up from germline, CDR1 is SGHVS and CDR2 is FNYEAQ. The junction had 14 bases not matched to a gene; V was cut back by 5 bases and J by 9 bases. The CDR3 has 16 residues. The CDR3 coding sequence is TGTGCCAGCAGCCCAAGGACAGGGGCAGTTTCTAGTGAGCAGTTCTTC. This translates into CASSPRTGAVSSEQFF.

This chain connects TRBV21-1 to TRBJ2-7; the D call in the table, TRBD2, was not verified against the DNA. TRBV21-1 is annotated as a pseudogene. The CDR3 runs to 11 residues. CDR3: CASTTHYEQYF. Written as DNA, the CDR3 is TGTGCCAGCACCACTCACTACGAGCAGTACTTC.

V and J are TRBV4-2 and TRBJ1-4; no definite D call. The CDR3 contains 16 residues. Looked up from germline, CDR1 is LGHNA and CDR2 is YNFKEQ. Trimming took 1 base from V and 0 from J, leaving 9 bases between them. CDR3 sequence: CASSQAYRATNEKLFF. CDR3 bases: TGTGCCAGCAGCCAAGCTTACAGAGCAACTAATGAAAAACTGTTTTTT.

The gene calls are TRBV7-8 and TRBJ1-1; D is possibly TRBD1 (5 bases). The germline gives CDR1 SGHVS, CDR2 FQNEAQ. The V and J ends lost 9 bases and 5 bases respectively, with 19 bases between them. The CDR3 spans 14 residues. The CDR3, as DNA: TGTGCCAGTTGGGGCGGCAGGGTCTTAACTGAAGCTTTCTTT. Protein product: CASWGGRVLTEAFF.

The chain is built from TRBV6-1 and TRBJ1-1; D unresolved. The CDR3 length is 14 residues. The V end lost 11 bases, the J end lost 8 bases, and 24 bases lay between the germline ends. Germline V gene data show CDR1 as MNHNS and CDR2 as SASEGT. For the CDR3, the DNA is TGTGCCTCCCAAACCCATTCAGGAACGCCCGAAGCTTTCTTT. It codes for CASQTHSGTPEAFF.